The clone carrying this T cell receptor beta chain was seen ten or more times. Its antigen is not known. TCRdb re-analysed the 5' RACE reads in MiXCR, keeping a single row per CDR3 protein. The sample records a few hundred thousand distinct CDR3 sequences, roughly 8.6% being singletons. The sample comes from a study of identical twins. Study-level results: The models systematically underestimated how much out-of-frame TCR alpha was shared in monozygotic twins. The study reached conclusions through statistical analysis that was cross-sectional, not following the same donors.

Germline values: CDR1 SGHAT, CDR2 FQNNGV. This CDR3 is built from 18 residues. After removal of 4 bases from V and 6 bases from J, the junction contained 11 bases not matched to a gene. These same data were also listed under a study on yellow fever vaccine responses in identical twins.

The sequence came from a woman between 18 and 30 years old in good health. Sequences were obtained from memory (CD45RO+) T cells sorted from blood. This chain links TRBV11-2 with TRBJ2-4; 14 nucleotides align to TRBD2. CDR3 region: CASSSGLAGGPWLNIQYF. The CDR3 DNA reads as TGTGCCAGCAGCTCTGGACTAGCGGGAGGTCCGTGGCTAAACATTCAGTACTTC. Together with reference TRBV11-2 and TRBJ2-4, the CDR3 gives the full variable domain: EAGVAQSPRYKIIEKRQSVAFWCNPISGHATLYWYQQILGQGPKLLIQFQNNGVVDDSQLPKDRFSAERLKGVDSTLKIQPAKLEDSAVYLCASSSGLAGGPWLNIQYFGAGTRLSVL.